The 14 T cell receptor beta chains listed next were all sequenced from one sample in a study of neurological immune-mediated disorders. TCRdb re-derived calls from the 5' RACE reads in MiXCR, one entry per CDR3 protein. Of 10,000 to 12,000 distinct CDR3 sequences listed, around 21% are singletons. Sample: CD8+ T cells from blood. The receptors were sampled from a woman aged 40 to 50 with multiple sclerosis.

By share of the sample, this clonotype is medium-sized. V is TRBV5-1 and J is TRBJ2-5; D not certain. V was trimmed by 4 bases and J by 2 bases, leaving 18 bases between them. The CDR3 contains 16 residues. In germline, CDR1 is SGHRS, CDR2 YFSETQ. This chain's CDR3 is CASSRSGRRIQETQYF. CDR3 DNA sequence: TGCGCCAGCAGCCGTAGTGGGCGACGGATACAAGAGACCCAGTACTTC.

This clonotype is medium-sized within its sample. This chain uses TRBV7-6 with TRBJ2-5; 9 bases align to TRBD2. This CDR3 contains 16 residues. Germline-derived CDR1 and CDR2 are SGHVS and FNYEAQ. The V gene end was trimmed by 0 bases and the J gene end by 2 bases; junction bases not matched to a gene: 4. In DNA form, the CDR3 reads TGTGCCAGCAGCTTAGCGGGGACTAGCTATCAAGAGACCCAGTACTTC. This gives the protein CASSLAGTSYQETQYF.

Ten or more counts support this clonotype. The chain joins TRBV27 to TRBJ1-2, with D possibly TRBD1 on 5 matching bases. Trimming shortened V by 0 bases and J by 5 bases, and 7 bases separated the two germline ends. This CDR3 region has 13 residues. Germline CDR1 reads MNHEY; CDR2 reads SMNVEV (reference sequence). The CDR3 region has the DNA TGTGCCAGCAGTTTATCCCGGGGGTATGGCTACACCTTC. This gives the protein CASSLSRGYGYTF.

This clonotype counts as medium-sized. Sequence at one end of the junction differs from germline and may be a read error. The chain has TRBV4-1 and TRBJ1-2; D gene ambiguous. Germline CDR1 is MGHRA and CDR2 is YSYEKL. CDR3 length: 11 amino acids. In nucleotides, the CDR3 is TGCGCCAGCAGCCAAGGTATAGGGAAGGCCTTC. It is translated as CASSQGIGKAF.

This clonotype was seen at least ten times. The chain links TRBV3-1 to TRBJ1-6, with D uncertain. Germline V gene sequence: CDR1 LGHDT, CDR2 YNNKEL (reference sequence). This CDR3 is built from 16 residues. The V end was cut by 0 bases, the J end by 7 bases, with 13 bases between. The CDR3 sequence is CASSQDFRNRNSPLHF. The DNA for the CDR3 is TGTGCCAGCAGCCAAGATTTCCGGAATCGGAATTCACCCCTCCACTTT.

This clonotype is labeled as medium-sized (0.01 to 0.1%). The rearrangement links TRBV25-1 to TRBJ1-6; D is possibly TRBD1 (5 bases). Trimming removed 1 base from V and 5 bases from J, with 12 bases in between. Germline CDR1 reads MGHDK; CDR2 reads SYGVNS. There are 16 residues in the CDR3. DNA of the CDR3: TGTGCCAGCAGTGAATTCTACAGGATCCATAATTCACCCCTCCACTTT. Its protein product is CASSEFYRIHNSPLHF.

This clonotype was seen at least ten times. The chain employs TRBV12-3 or TRBV12-4 and TRBJ2-4; D gene ambiguous. This CDR3 comprises 15 residues. Trimming cost V 6 bases and J 2 bases, with 14 bases left between them. CDR3 DNA: TGTGCCAGCAGCGCCCCTGAAGACACCAAAAACATTCAGTACTTC. It specifies CASSAPEDTKNIQYF.

This clonotype has at least ten counts. This chain joins TRBV11-2 and TRBJ1-2, with unresolved D. Deletions cut 5 bases from V and 4 bases from J, with 11 bases between. The CDR3 totals 13 residues. Per germline, CDR1 SGHAT and CDR2 FQNNGV. CDR3 sequence: CASSPTPLYGYTF. The CDR3, as DNA: TGTGCCAGCAGCCCGACACCTCTCTATGGCTACACCTTC.

This clonotype was seen a handful of times. The chain has TRBV10-3 and TRBJ2-2; 8 bases map to TRBD1. The CDR3 totals 17 residues. Germline V gene lookup returns CDR1 ENHRY and CDR2 SYGVKD. The V gene end was trimmed by 4 bases and the J gene end by 2 bases; junction bases not matched to a gene: 9. The CDR3 here is CAISGPTGEVNTGELFF. Written as DNA, the CDR3 is TGTGCCATCAGTGGACCGACAGGGGAGGTCAACACCGGGGAGCTGTTTTTT.

The V and J genes are TRBV24-1 and TRBJ2-1; 7 bases agree with TRBD1. This CDR3 is built from 13 residues. The trim removed 7 bases at V and 7 bases at J, leaving 6 bases unmatched. Germline CDR1 KGHDR, CDR2 SFDVKD. The DNA for the CDR3 is TGTGCCACCAGAGACAGGGTTCGGAATGAGCAGTTCTTC. It codes for CATRDRVRNEQFF.

At least ten counts were recorded for this clonotype. Here the CDR3 reads CASSLALQGGSYEQYF. The CDR3 bases are TGTGCCAGCAGCTTGGCCCTGCAGGGGGGAAGCTACGAGCAGTACTTC. The gene calls are TRBV5-6 and TRBJ2-7; the D gene is possibly TRBD1 (7 bases). Trimming pared 0 bases from V and 3 bases from J, leaving 16 bases between. CDR1 SGHDT and CDR2 YYEEEE come from the germline V gene. The CDR3 runs 16 residues.

This clonotype was picked up one time. The V gene is TRBV5-6, the J gene TRBJ1-6, with D possibly TRBD1 on 5 matching bases. Germline CDR1 is SGHDT and CDR2 is YYEEEE. V was shortened by 2 bases and J by 10 bases, with 16 bases between the two germline ends. CDR3 length equals 15 residues. The CDR3: CASSFSSGAYSPLHF. The CDR3 DNA sequence: TGTGCCAGCAGCTTTAGTTCCGGGGCCTACTCACCCCTCCACTTT.

Comment on this clonotype: The junction differs from germline at one of its ends, possibly a read error. This chain links TRBV7-9 with TRBJ1-6, with unresolved D. The CDR3 runs to 11 residues. Germline CDR1 and CDR2: SEHNR and FQNEAQ (reference sequence). CDR3 bases: TGTGCCAGCAGCATTAATTTACCCCTCCACTTT. Translated, it gives CASSINLPLHF.

The chain is built from TRBV7-9 and TRBJ2-7, with TRBD1 matching 12 bases. CDR3 length: 16 residues. Germline-derived CDR1 and CDR2 are SEHNR and FQNEAQ (reference sequence). With 2 bases clipped from V and 4 bases from J, the junction kept 6 bases outside the gene matches. The CDR3 DNA sequence: TGTGCCAGCAGCTTATTTGGGACAGGGGGCGGATACGAGCAGTACTTC. Its translation: CASSLFGTGGGYEQYF.